This TCR beta chain was profiled in a study of cytomegalovirus exposure and HLA in healthy donors listed by TCRdb under 2017. Broadly, across the study: In an earlier analysis of some 610 of the donors, 276 Gb of sequence data and 120 million or so unique TCR beta sequences from 150 million to 200 million T cells were reported. The study combined high-throughput TCR immunosequencing, statistical association of individual TCRs with disease status, and machine learning to predict cytomegalovirus infection status. HLA typing included class I and class II loci at four-digit resolution. An early release that covered about 640 HLA-typed donors contained 300 to 350 gigabases of sequencing data and some 87 million unique TCR sequences. All discovery cohort repertoires had been generated using a single sequencing platform. In the later analysis, no new phenotypic data were used to find candidate immune exposures; instead, reliance was placed on TCR beta sequences and their occurrence across donors. Typing coverage varied by locus: roughly 620-630 donors for A, B, C, DRB1 and DQB1; roughly 510 for DQA1; about 600 for DPA1; about 450 for DPB1. The study aimed to test whether cataloging public T cell receptors could reveal signatures of past pathogen exposure. In addition to the first cohort of roughly 700 subjects, a separate validation cohort of 130 or so different subjects was used. The genetic ancestry cluster associated with self-reported Caucasian donors included 81% of the roughly 400 genotyped donors. Donor age, sex, ethnicity and CMV serostatus were compiled alongside the repertoire data. The T cell repertoires of about 700 subjects were profiled by immunosequencing and related to cytomegalovirus serostatus. Across 300 to 500 genotyped donors of the cohort, an average of roughly 230,000 unique TCR beta nucleotide sequences per donor were sequenced, and around 20% of those sequences were non-productive. A later genetic analysis used genome-wide SNP genotypes for about three fifths of the 666 donors, treating that subset as a discovery cohort. An earlier analysis of approximately 630 of the donors applied high-throughput TCR beta sequencing to assess whether each TCR beta V gene segment acted as functional or pseudogenic. Because of strong linkage in the cohort, roughly five DR-DQ haplotypes were treated as single units for association and clustering. In a later analysis, previously published TCR beta repertoires from about 670 donors were re-analyzed and high-resolution HLA genotyping was added so that TCR occurrence patterns could be studied.

The method was the immunoSEQ multiplex PCR assay. For the multiplex PCR, a mixture combining 60 forward primers for TCR Vbeta segments and 13 reverse primers for TCR Jbeta segments was used. A multiplex PCR assay on genomic DNA amplified the CDR3 region of rearranged TCR beta genes. The amplified TCR beta libraries were sequenced on the Illumina HiSeq System as 87-base-pair reads. As for how the authors treated the data: A later analysis counted about 76 million unique TCR beta chains across the 666 repertoires, and some 12 million of these chains were shared by at least two donors. To remove PCR and sequencing errors, raw reads were error-corrected and collapsed into unique sequences using a nearest-neighbor algorithm that merged closely related sequences. V, D and J gene segments were assigned by aligning CDR3 sequences to IMGT reference sequences. Each retained sequence needed at least a six-nucleotide match to both a V gene segment and a J gene segment. A rearrangement counted as productive if the CDR3 had no stop codons and remained in frame with V and J, and every other rearrangement counted as non-productive. CDR3 was defined according to IMGT convention as the region running from the second conserved V-encoded cysteine to the conserved J-encoded phenylalanine. Sequences without an unambiguous match to a single V gene segment were excluded from the earlier analysis of almost 600 of the donors. An earlier analysis of 587 of the donors classified V segments as functional when productive rearrangements were above 56.7% and as segregating when the standard deviation between donors was above 5%. A statistical classification framework was developed to diagnose cytomegalovirus status using the catalog of TCR beta chain sequences. A later analysis assigned V and J genes by comparing TCR nucleotide sequences with IMGT/GENE-DB human TR gene sequences. The TCRdist pipeline was used in a later analysis to assign CDR3 sequences and most-parsimonious VDJ recombination scenarios. In a later analysis, every TCR beta chain was defined by the combination of its CDR3 amino acid sequence and its V-gene family, and reads without a unique V-gene family were dropped. In a later analysis, some 600 highly shared, low-generation-probability nucleotide sequences were removed to address suspected cross-contamination and a sequencing artifact. For each public chain, a later analysis derived a clonal expansion index from normalized ranks of inferred template counts within each repertoire. A later analysis computed generation probabilities with a VDJ recombination model fitted to out-of-frame rearrangements, and checked the results against IGoR. In a later analysis, hypergeometric tests were used to score TCR-TCR, TCR-HLA and TCR-CMV co-occurrence, with a repertoire-size bias correction applied to TCR pairs. False discovery rates were estimated in a later analysis by permuting HLA or CMV assignments 20 times. In a later analysis, co-occurring TCRs were grouped using DBSCAN, and TCRdist sequence similarity was added for clustering within HLA-allele-positive subsets. For co-occurrence clustering, repertoires with fewer than 30,000 or more than 120,000 public chains were excluded, along with roughly 5 repertoires with anomalous nucleotide sharing. TCRdb limited this immuneACCESS table to in-frame rearrangements with V and J called. A share of clones is missing; checked studies link under half to unresolved V genes, and the rest is unexplained. Clonal size and the V and J genes are those of that table, whereas D and trimming came from the DNA. The sample data list approximately 210,000 clones, and 70% to 80% of these were observed just once. 0.39% of the sample comes from the top ten.

The cohort consisted of approximately 670 healthy bone marrow donors. At the time of sampling, all cohort members were nominally healthy, though unrecorded immune exposures were likely present. The donor tested CMV seropositive and was one of the 289 seropositive cohort members. Each donor provided a peripheral blood sample, and peripheral blood mononuclear cells were used for TCR beta sequencing. The Qiagen DNeasy Blood Extraction Kit was used to extract genomic DNA from the blood cell samples. The CDR3 numbers 15 residues from cysteine through phenylalanine. Only CDR3 DNA remains: 45 bases, in frame from the first base. The germline V gene specifies MGHDK as CDR1 and SYGVNS as CDR2. Unmatched junction bases come to 5, with V trimmed by 6 bases and J by 4 bases. The paper as a whole reports these results and caveats: In the study, 150 to 200 TCR beta chains were listed as associated with cytomegalovirus. Several of the top co-occurrence clusters appeared to be linked to parvovirus B19, influenza, CMV and Epstein-Barr virus, according to a later analysis. Because HLA typing was missing for some donors at each locus, association tests included only the typed subset. Some IMGT-functional V segments, including TRBV6-2 and TRBV6-3, could not be distinguished by the 87-base-pair reads and were therefore excluded. V-gene and J-gene trimming of TCR beta chains was associated with a missense DCLRE1C variant in a later genetic analysis, and the association was replicated in an independent cohort. The classifier was reported to diagnose cytomegalovirus status with high specificity and sensitivity in both the original and validation cohorts. A later analysis associated 15,000 or so TCR beta sequences with specific HLA alleles at a false discovery rate of 0.05. In an earlier analysis of around 600 of the donors, most TCR beta V segments were observed in productive rearrangements about 90% or about 30% of the time, broadly matching IMGT annotations. Three of the identified cytomegalovirus-associated TCR beta chains were confirmed in vitro to be specific for cytomegalovirus antigens. When HLA alleles, especially DR and DQ, strongly co-occurred, attributing TCR associations to individual alleles was difficult. Compared with equally common non-associated chains, HLA-associated TCR beta chains in a later analysis were more clonally expanded and had lower generation probabilities. In a later analysis, the rate of TCR association differed among HLA loci, with DRB1 alleles having the most associated TCRs and HLA-C alleles having the fewest. According to a later analysis, most CMV-associated TCR beta chains appeared to be HLA-restricted, and the HLA associations seemed to be driven largely by CMV exposure. Because counts were too low, seventeen rarely observed V segments, including chromosome 9 orphons, were excluded from the earlier analysis of several hundred of the donors. A further reported finding was that TCR beta sequences accurately predicted the HLA-A and HLA-B alleles for most subjects in the first cohort. Most TCR sequences were observed very rarely across donors, whereas some public TCRs were present in many individuals. This cohort had only TCR beta chains sequenced, and the lack of alpha or paired-chain data limited which features could be detected. Correlated functional status among segregating V segments might be attributable to linkage disequilibrium, but an unknown experimental factor could not be ruled out. Sequencing depth was assumed to be roughly uniform across donors in the presence/absence analyses, though that assumption may not hold. A cluster of highly shared sequence variants was judged likely to represent a technical artifact of the sequencing pipeline. Immune exposure information for the cohort was limited to CMV serostatus. The authors suggested that the approach could potentially be generalized to other disease states and immunological phenotypes. In a later genetic analysis, fewer N-insertions in productive TCRs were reported among donors in an Asian-associated ancestry cluster than the roughly 710-donor mean.

A single count supports this clone. The antigen it recognizes is unknown. Base qualities are missing; no much larger clone stands one base away. The TCR was taken from a male donor in good health and CMV-seropositive. The chain is assembled from TRBV25-1 and TRBJ2-1; TRBD2 lines up with 11 middle nucleotides. The sequencing sample was made of PBMCs. The CDR3 protein sequence reads: CASRTTSGNYNEQFF. The DNA reads TGTGCCAGCAGGACGACTAGCGGGAATTACAATGAGCAGTTCTTC.